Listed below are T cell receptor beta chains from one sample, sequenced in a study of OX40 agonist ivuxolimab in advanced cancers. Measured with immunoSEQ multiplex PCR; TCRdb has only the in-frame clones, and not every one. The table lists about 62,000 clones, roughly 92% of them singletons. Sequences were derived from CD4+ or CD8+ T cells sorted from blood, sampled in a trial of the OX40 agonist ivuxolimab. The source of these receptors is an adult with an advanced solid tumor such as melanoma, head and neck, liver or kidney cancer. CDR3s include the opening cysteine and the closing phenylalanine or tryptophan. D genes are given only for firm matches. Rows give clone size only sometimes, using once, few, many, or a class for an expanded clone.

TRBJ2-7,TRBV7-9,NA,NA,CASSPMTASYEQYF,TGTGCCAGCAGCCCCATGACCGCGTCCTACGAGCAGTACTTC
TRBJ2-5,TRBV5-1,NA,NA,CASSWHSTEETQYF,TGCGCCAGCAGCTGGCACAGTACAGAAGAGACCCAGTACTTC
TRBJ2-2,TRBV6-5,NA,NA,CASSYRGAGELFF,TGTGCCAGCAGTTACCGGGGCGCCGGGGAGCTGTTTTTT
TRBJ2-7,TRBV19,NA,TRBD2,CASSITSGSYEQYF,TGTGCCAGTAGTATCACTAGCGGGAGCTACGAGCAGTACTTC
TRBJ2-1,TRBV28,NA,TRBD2,CASSLIPRGSGGDNEQFF,TGTGCCAGCAGTTTAATACCCCGAGGTAGCGGGGGGGACAATGAGCAGTTCTTC
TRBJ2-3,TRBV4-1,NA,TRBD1,CASSQRPSSGTGGTDTQYF,TGCGCCAGCAGCCAGCGACCAAGTTCCGGGACAGGGGGCACAGATACGCAGTATTTT
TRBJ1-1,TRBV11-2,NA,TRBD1,CASSPPGQMNTEAFF,TGTGCCAGCAGCCCCCCGGGACAGATGAACACTGAAGCTTTCTTT
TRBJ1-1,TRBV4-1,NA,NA,CASSHQTGEAFF,TGCGCCAGCAGCCACCAGACAGGTGAAGCTTTCTTT
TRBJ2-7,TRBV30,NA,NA,CAWSAQYEQYF,TGTGCCTGGAGTGCTCAATACGAGCAGTACTTC
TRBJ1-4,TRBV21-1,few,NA,CATTLGGEKLFF,TGTGCCACCACCCTGGGAGGGGAAAAACTGTTTTTT
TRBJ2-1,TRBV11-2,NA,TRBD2,CASSLDQRGVGNEQFF,TGTGCCAGCAGCTTAGATCAGCGGGGGGTAGGGAATGAGCAGTTCTTC
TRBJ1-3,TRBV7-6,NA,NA,CASSPNDEAGNTIYF,TGTGCCAGCAGCCCGAATGACGAAGCTGGAAACACCATATATTTT
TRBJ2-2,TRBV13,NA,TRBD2,CASSLRGAGEVTGELFF,TGTGCCAGCAGCTTAAGAGGAGCGGGAGAGGTGACCGGGGAGCTGTTTTTT
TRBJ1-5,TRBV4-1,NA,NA,CASSQDSNQPQHF,TGCGCCAGCAGCCAGGACAGTAATCAGCCCCAGCATTTT
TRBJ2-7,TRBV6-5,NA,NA,CASSYSSRGNYEQYF,TGTGCCAGCAGTTACTCGTCTCGGGGTAATTACGAGCAGTACTTC
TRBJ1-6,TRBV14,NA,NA,CASSHAYLGLSSYNSPLHF,TGTGCCAGCAGCCATGCTTACTTAGGGTTAAGCTCCTATAATTCACCCCTCCACTTT
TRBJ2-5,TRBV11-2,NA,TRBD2,CASSLVIYGTTQETQYF,TGTGCCAGCAGCTTAGTTATCTACGGGACTACCCAAGAGACCCAGTACTTC
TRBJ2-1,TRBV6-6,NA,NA,CATSSSGPNEQFF,TGTGCCACGTCCTCGAGCGGTCCCAATGAGCAGTTCTTC
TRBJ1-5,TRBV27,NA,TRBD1,CASSFSGGRQPQHF,TGTGCCAGCAGTTTCTCAGGGGGCCGGCAGCCCCAGCATTTT
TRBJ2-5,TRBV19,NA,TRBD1,CASAGTGLETQYF,TGTGCCAGTGCCGGGACAGGGCTAGAGACCCAGTACTTC
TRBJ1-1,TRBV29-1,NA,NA,CSVDLGGTEAFF,TGCAGCGTTGATTTGGGAGGCACTGAAGCTTTCTTT
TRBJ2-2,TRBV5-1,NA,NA,CASSSGLYTGELFF,TGCGCCAGCAGCTCGGGACTGTACACCGGGGAGCTGTTTTTT
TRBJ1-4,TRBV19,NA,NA,CASSIVGQAEEKLFF,TGTGCCAGTAGTATAGTAGGGCAGGCAGAGGAAAAACTGTTTTTT
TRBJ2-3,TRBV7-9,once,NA,CASSLVEGSADTQYF,TGTGCCAGCAGCTTAGTGGAGGGGTCGGCAGATACGCAGTATTTT
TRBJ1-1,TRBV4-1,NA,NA,CASSLDQGQNTEAFF,TGCGCCAGCAGCCTCGACCAGGGACAGAACACTGAAGCTTTCTTT
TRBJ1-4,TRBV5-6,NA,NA,CASSLIATNEKLFF,TGTGCCAGCAGCTTAATTGCAACTAATGAAAAACTGTTTTTT
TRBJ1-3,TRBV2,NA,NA,CASILKGRGNTIYF,TGTGCCAGCATCTTAAAGGGCCGAGGAAACACCATATATTTT
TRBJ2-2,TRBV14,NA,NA,CASKGGRSESRNTGELFF,TGTGCCAGCAAAGGAGGCAGATCGGAATCTCGGAACACCGGGGAGCTGTTTTTT
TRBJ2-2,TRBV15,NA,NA,CATSRDPAPNTGELFF,TGTGCCACCAGCAGAGATCCAGCACCGAACACCGGGGAGCTGTTTTTT
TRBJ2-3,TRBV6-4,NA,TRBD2,CASSDSAGGQDTQYF,TGTGCCAGCAGTGACTCGGCGGGGGGGCAAGATACGCAGTATTTT
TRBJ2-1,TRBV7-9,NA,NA,CASSLALGADTEQFF,TGTGCCAGCAGCTTAGCGCTGGGAGCGGACACTGAGCAGTTCTTC
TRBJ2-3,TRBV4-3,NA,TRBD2,CASSQERRTGLAGADTQYF,TGCGCCAGCAGCCAAGAAAGAAGAACGGGACTAGCGGGAGCAGATACGCAGTATTTT